Given below is one T cell receptor (beta chain) in context. This sample is part of a study of blood T cell repertoires in COVID-19. The protocol was immunoSEQ multiplex PCR, while the TCRdb copy is restricted to in-frame clones and leaves out a portion. The table includes 200,000 to 300,000 clones, about 82% detected once. Specimen: PBMCs or T cells enriched from blood (not recorded which). This clonotype was obtained from a woman aged 45-65 years who had recovered from COVID-19.

DNA for the CDR3: TGCGCCAGCAGCTCCGATACTAAGACAGGTTTACCCTACAATGAGCAGTTCTTC. Its translation is CASSSDTKTGLPYNEQFF. V gene TRBV5-1 combines with J gene TRBJ2-1, with D possibly being TRBD1 (6 bases). Germline V lookup: CDR1 SGHRS, CDR2 YFSETQ. Trimming removed 3 bases from V and 2 bases from J, with 21 bases in between. This CDR3 has 18 amino acids. Drawing the rest from reference TRBV5-1 and TRBJ2-1, the complete variable domain is KAGVTQTPRYLIKTRGQQVTLSCSPISGHRSVSWYQQTPGQGLQFLFEYFSETQRNKGNFPGRFSGRQFSNSRSEMNVSTLELGDSALYLCASSSDTKTGLPYNEQFFGPGTRLTVL.